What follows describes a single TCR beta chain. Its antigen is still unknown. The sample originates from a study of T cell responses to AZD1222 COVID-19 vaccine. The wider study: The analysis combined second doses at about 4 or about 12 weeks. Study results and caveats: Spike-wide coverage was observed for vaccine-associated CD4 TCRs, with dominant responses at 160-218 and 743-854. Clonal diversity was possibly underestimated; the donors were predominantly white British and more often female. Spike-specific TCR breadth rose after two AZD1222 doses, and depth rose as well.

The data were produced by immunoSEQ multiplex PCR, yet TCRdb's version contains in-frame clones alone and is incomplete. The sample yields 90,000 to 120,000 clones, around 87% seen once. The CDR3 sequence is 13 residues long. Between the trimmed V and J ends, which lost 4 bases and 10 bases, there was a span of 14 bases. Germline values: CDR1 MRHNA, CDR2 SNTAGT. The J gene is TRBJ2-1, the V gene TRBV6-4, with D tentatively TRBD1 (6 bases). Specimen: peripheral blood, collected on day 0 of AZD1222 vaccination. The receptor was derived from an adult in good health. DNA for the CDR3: TGTGCCAGCAGTGTACAGGGAGAAGGGGAGCAGTTCTTC. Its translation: CASSVQGEGEQFF.